This T cell receptor (beta chain) was sequenced in a study of T-cell reconstitution after alpha-beta-depleted transplantation in children. Findings of the study overall: Most T-cell counts and diversity one year after the transplant came from T cells that were newly produced. For some patients, TCRbeta diversity was high at day 60 because of recipient T cells and thymic progenitors that survived. Where alpha-beta T cells came from about two months after transplant was reportedly several hundred expanded graft clones.

This CDR3 has 15 residues. Looked up from germline, CDR1 is SGHRS and CDR2 is YFSETQ. V was trimmed by 4 bases and J by 1 base, leaving 11 bases between them. This clonotype was detected a few times. Its specificity is unknown. Construction of the TCRbeta library involved unique molecular identifiers. MiXCR was run by TCRdb on the PCR reads, yielding one entry per CDR3 protein. Of a few hundred thousand distinct CDR3 sequences in the sample, 15% to 20% were seen once. Source: PBMCs, mostly from graft donor cells, taken 360 days after TCRalphabeta/CD19-depleted stem cell transplant. The receptor was derived from a boy under two years old who had a stem cell transplant for Wiskott-Aldrich syndrome, so the T cells may come from the graft donor. The chain is built from TRBV5-1 and TRBJ2-2; D may match TRBD1 or TRBD2 (5 bases each). The CDR3, as DNA: TGCGCCAGCAGCCCGGGACCGGGGAACACCGGGGAGCTGTTTTTT. This sequence encodes CASSPGPGNTGELFF.